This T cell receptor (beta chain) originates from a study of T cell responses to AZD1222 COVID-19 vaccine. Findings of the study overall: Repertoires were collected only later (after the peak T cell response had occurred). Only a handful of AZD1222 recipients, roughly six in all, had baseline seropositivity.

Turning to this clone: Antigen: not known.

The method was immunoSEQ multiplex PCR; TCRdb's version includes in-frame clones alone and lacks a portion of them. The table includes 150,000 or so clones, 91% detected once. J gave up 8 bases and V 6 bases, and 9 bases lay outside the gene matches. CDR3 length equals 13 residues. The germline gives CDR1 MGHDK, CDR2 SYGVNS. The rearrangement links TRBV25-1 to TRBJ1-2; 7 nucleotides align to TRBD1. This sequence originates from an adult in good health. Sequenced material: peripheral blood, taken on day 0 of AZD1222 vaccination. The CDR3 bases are TGTGCCAGCAGGCAGACAGGGTATGAAGGCTACACCTTC. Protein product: CASRQTGYEGYTF.